The clone carrying this TCR beta chain was picked up a small number of times. Its specificity is unknown. The sample originates from a study of naive and memory T cell subsets. An equimolar mix of two oligonucleotides served as the beta constant-region primer for TRBC1 and TRBC2. Nested alpha and beta constant-region primers with the SP2 primer drove four PCR rounds on ligated cDNA. Using its own MiXCR run on the UMI-ligation and nested PCR reads, TCRdb lists one record per CDR3 protein. The sample yields roughly 83,000 distinct CDR3 sequences, 11% seen once. Germline assignment: CDR1 DFQATT and CDR2 SNEGSKA (reference sequence). CDR3 size: 15 residues. V was cut by 4 bases and J by 0 bases, with 13 bases left in between. Notes on the study in general: Possibly reflecting memory cells re-expressing CD45RA, a few larger clonotypes occurred in naive repertoires, especially CD8.

The TCR originated in a human donor in good health. What was sequenced was naive CD4+ T cells from blood. The gene calls are TRBV20-1 and TRBJ2-1; D gene uncertain. The CDR3 is CSATGRLHSYNEQFF. The CDR3 DNA sequence: TGCAGTGCTACCGGACGACTCCACTCCTACAATGAGCAGTTCTTC.